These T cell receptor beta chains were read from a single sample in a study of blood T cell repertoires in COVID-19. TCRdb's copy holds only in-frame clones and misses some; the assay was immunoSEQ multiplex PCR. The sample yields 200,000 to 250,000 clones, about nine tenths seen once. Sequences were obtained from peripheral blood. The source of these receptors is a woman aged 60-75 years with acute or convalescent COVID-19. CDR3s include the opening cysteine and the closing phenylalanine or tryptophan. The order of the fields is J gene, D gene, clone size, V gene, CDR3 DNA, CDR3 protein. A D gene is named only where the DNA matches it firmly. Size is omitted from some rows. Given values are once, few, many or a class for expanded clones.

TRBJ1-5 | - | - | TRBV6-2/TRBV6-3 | TGTGCCAGCAGTTACAGCGGGACATTGTATAGCAATCAGCCCCAGCATTTT | CASSYSGTLYSNQPQHF
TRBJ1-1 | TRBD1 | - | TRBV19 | TGTGCCAGTAGTGTTCACAGGGGTCAGAACACTGAAGCTTTCTTT | CASSVHRGQNTEAFF
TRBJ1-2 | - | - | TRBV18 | TGTGCCAGCTCACCTTCCCCGACATTTGGCTACACCTTC | CASSPSPTFGYTF
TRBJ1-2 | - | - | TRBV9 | TGTGCCAGCAGCGTGGGCCCGAGCATAGCTAACTATGGCTACACCTTC | CASSVGPSIANYGYTF
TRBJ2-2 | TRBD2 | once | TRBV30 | TGTGCCGGGAAGAATAGCGGGGGGGTCGCCGGGGAGCTGTTTTTT | CAGKNSGGVAGELFF
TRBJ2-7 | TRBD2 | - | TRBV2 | TGTGCCAGCAGTTCCCCTCTCACCGGACTAGCGGGTGAGCAGTACTTC | CASSSPLTGLAGEQYF
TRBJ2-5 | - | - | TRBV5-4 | TGTGCCAGCAGCTTGGGACAGGATGGCCGGGAGACCCAGTACTTC | CASSLGQDGRETQYF
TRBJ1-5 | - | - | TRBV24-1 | TGTGCCACCAGTGATTTCTCCCGACAGGCGAGAGCGGGCAATCAGCCCCAGCATTTT | CATSDFSRQARAGNQPQHF
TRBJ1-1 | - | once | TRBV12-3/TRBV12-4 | TGTGCCAGCAGCCCCGGGACACCTATGTCGGCTTTCTTT | CASSPGTPMSAFF
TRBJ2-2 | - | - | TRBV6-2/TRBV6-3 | TGTGCCAGCAGCCCCCCCCAGAACACCGGGGAGCTGTTTTTT | CASSPPQNTGELFF
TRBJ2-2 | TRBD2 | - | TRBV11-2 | TGTGCCAGCAGCCCCCGGCTAGCGGGGGGAGGGACCGGGGAGCTGTTTTTT | CASSPRLAGGGTGELFF
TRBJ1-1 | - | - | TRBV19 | TGTGCCAGTACCTCCTCGACATCGCCAGACACTGAAGCTTTCTTT | CASTSSTSPDTEAFF
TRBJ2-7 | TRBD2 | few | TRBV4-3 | TGCGCCAGCAGCCAAGGTCGGCTAGCGGGAACTAGCGAGCAGTACTTC | CASSQGRLAGTSEQYF
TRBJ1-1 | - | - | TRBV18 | TGTGCCAGCTCACCACCCTACAGGAACACTGAAGCTTTCTTT | CASSPPYRNTEAFF
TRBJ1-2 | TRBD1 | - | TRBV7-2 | TGTGCCAGCAGCCCGAGGGGGCAAGCTTATGGCTACACCTTC | CASSPRGQAYGYTF
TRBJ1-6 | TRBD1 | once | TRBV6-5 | TGTGCCAGCAGGGCCGTGACAGGGGCTTATTCACCCCTCCACTTT | CASRAVTGAYSPLHF
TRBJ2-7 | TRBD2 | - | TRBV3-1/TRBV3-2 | TGTGCCAGCAGCGTTACTAGCGGCCCCTACGAGCAGTACTTC | CASSVTSGPYEQYF
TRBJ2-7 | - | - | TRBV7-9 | TGTGCCAGCAGCTTACGCCAGAACGAGCAGTACTTC | CASSLRQNEQYF
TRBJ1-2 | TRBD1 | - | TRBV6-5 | TGTGCCAGCAGGCCCACAGGGGAAACCTATGGCTACACCTTC | CASRPTGETYGYTF
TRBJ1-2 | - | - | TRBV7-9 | TGTGCCAGCAGCTTCCGCCTCGGGGAGAATGGCTACACCTTC | CASSFRLGENGYTF
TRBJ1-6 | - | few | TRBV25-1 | TGTGCCAGCAGTGGGGAGACCTATAATTCACCCCTCCACTTT | CASSGETYNSPLHF
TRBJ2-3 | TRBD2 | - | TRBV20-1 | TGCAGTGCTAGTACGAGCGGGAGGGCCTTCACAGATACGCAGTATTTT | CSASTSGRAFTDTQYF
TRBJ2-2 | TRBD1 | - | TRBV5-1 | TGCGCCAGCAGTCGCGGGACAGGGATCACCGGGGAGCTGTTTTTT | CASSRGTGITGELFF
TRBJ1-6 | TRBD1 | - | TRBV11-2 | TGTGCCAGCAGCTCGATTCGGACAGGGCAGAATTCACCCCTCCACTTT | CASSSIRTGQNSPLHF
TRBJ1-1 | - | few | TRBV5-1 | TGCGCCAGCAGTTGGTTCGGGGAGAACACTGAAGCTTTCTTT | CASSWFGENTEAFF
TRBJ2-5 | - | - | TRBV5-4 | TGTGCCAGCAGGGTGTCAGGGGGGGAGACCCAGTACTTC | CASRVSGGETQYF
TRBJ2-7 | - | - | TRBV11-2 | TGTGCCAGCAGCTTCATTGACGAGCAGTACTTC | CASSFIDEQYF
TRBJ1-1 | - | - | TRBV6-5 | TGTGCCAGCAACCAGCCCGGGAGTGGTTCTGAAGCTTTCTTT | CASNQPGSGSEAFF
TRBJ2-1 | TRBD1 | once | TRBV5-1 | TGCGCCAGCAGCGTTGGACAGGGCCTCTACAATGAGCAGTTCTTC | CASSVGQGLYNEQFF
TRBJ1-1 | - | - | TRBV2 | TGTGCCAGCAGCGGAGCGGGGGCCTACACTGAAGCTTTCTTT | CASSGAGAYTEAFF
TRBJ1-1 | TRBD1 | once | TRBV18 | TGTGCCAGCTCAGCTGACAGGGTTGGCACTGAAGCTTTCTTT | CASSADRVGTEAFF
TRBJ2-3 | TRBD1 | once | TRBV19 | TGTGCCAGTAGTACACCGGGACAGGGCCGATCGCAGTATTTT | CASSTPGQGRSQYF
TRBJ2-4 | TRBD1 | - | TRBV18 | TGTGCCAGCTCACCAACAGGGGGGTCCAAAAACATTCAGTACTTC | CASSPTGGSKNIQYF
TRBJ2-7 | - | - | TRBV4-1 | TGCGCCAGCAGCCAAGATCGCTCCTACGAGCAGTACTTC | CASSQDRSYEQYF
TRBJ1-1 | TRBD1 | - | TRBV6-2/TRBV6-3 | TGTGCCAGCAGTTACTCCTTCGACAGGGGAAAATTAAACACTGAAGCTTTCTTT | CASSYSFDRGKLNTEAFF
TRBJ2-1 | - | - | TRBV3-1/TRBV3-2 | TGTGCCAGCAGCCAAGCCCGGGCAGGGAATAATGAGCAGTTCTTC | CASSQARAGNNEQFF
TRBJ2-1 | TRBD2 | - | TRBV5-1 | TGCGCCAGCACCCTTGGACTAGCGGGAGGGGTTGAGCAGTTCTTC | CASTLGLAGGVEQFF
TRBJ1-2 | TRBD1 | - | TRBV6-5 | TGTGCCAGCAGTCCTGGGACAGGGGGATTCTATGGCTACACCTTC | CASSPGTGGFYGYTF
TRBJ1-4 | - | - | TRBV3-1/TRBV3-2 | TGTGCCAGCAGCCATCCCCTGGGAGGACTGTTTTTT | CASSHPLGGLFF
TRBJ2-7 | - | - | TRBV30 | TGTGCCTGGAGGGCTCAGGGTAGGAGCTCCTACGAGCAGTACTTC | CAWRAQGRSSYEQYF
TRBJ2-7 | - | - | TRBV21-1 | TGTGCCAGCAGCAAAGCCGGAGCGAACTCAACCTACGAGCAGTACTTC | CASSKAGANSTYEQYF
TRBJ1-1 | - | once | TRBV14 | TGTGCCAGCAGCTTCCAGGGAAAAACTTATGCTGAAGCTTTCTTT | CASSFQGKTYAEAFF
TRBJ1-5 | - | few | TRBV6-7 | TGTGCCAGCAGGGCTGGGGGGGTACCACATCAGCCCCAGCATTTT | CASRAGGVPHQPQHF
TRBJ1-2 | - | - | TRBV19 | TGTGCCAGTAGTATAGCAGGGATAACTTATGGCTACACCTTC | CASSIAGITYGYTF
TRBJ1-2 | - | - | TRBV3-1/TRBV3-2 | TGTGCCAGCAGCCCCAGGGGTGTGGGGGCTCGCTATGGCTACACCTTC | CASSPRGVGARYGYTF
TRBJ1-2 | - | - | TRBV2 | TGTGCCAGCGGGGGGTATGGCTACACCTTC | CASGGYGYTF
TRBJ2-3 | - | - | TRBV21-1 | TGTGCCAGCAGCAAAGTAGGGGAAGCCAAGGGGCCTCCAGATACGCAGTATTTT | CASSKVGEAKGPPDTQYF
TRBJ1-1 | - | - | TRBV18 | TGTGCCAGCTCACCAGGACTTAACTCGCGCGGGGGGTCTCGACCGCACACTGAAGCTTTCTTT | CASSPGLNSRGGSRPHTEAFF
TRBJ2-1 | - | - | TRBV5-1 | TGCGCCAGCAGCTTGGTTCTGGGGCAATCCTACAATGAGCAGTTCTTC | CASSLVLGQSYNEQFF
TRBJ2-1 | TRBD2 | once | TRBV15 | TGTGCCACCAGCATCGGCGGGGGGGCGACCGAGCAGTTCTTC | CATSIGGGATEQFF
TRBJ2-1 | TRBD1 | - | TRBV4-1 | TGCGCCAGCAGCCAAGTCGGACGGGACAGGTATAATGAGCAGTTCTTC | CASSQVGRDRYNEQFF
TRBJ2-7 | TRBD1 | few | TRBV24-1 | TGTGCCACCAGTGATCCGGGACAGGGAGCCTACGAGCAGTACTTC | CATSDPGQGAYEQYF
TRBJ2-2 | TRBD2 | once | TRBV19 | TGTGCCAGTACTCTATGGGGGGGAGGAAACACCGGGGAGCTGTTTTTT | CASTLWGGGNTGELFF
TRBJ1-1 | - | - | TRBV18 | TGTGCCAGCCTTCAGGGTTCGGCTGAAGCTTTCTTT | CASLQGSAEAFF
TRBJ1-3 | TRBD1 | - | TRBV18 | TGTGCCGGACAGGAGGAGGCTGGAAACACCATATATTTT | CAGQEEAGNTIYF
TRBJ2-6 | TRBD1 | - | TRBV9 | TGTGCCAGCAGCGGCTGGGGGACAGGTATCTCTGGGGCCAACGTCCTGACTTTC | CASSGWGTGISGANVLTF
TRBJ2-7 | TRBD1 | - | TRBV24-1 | TGTGCCACCAGTGATTTGAACAGGGGCAAAGGCGAGCAGTACTTC | CATSDLNRGKGEQYF